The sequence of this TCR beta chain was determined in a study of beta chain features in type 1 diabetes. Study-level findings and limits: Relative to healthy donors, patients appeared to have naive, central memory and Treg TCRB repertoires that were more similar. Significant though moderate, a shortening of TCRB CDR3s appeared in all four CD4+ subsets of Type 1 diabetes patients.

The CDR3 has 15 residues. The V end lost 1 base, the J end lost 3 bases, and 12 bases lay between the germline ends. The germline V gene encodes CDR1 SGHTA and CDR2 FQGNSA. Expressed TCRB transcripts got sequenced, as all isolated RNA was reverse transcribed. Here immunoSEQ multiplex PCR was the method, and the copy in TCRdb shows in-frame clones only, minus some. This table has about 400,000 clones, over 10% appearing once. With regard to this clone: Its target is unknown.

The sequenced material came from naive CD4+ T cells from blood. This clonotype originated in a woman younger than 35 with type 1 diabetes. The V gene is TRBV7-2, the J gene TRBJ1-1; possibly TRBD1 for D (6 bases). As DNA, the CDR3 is TGTGCCAGCAGCTTAGGCGGGGGGCTGGACACTGAAGCTTTCTTT. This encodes CASSLGGGLDTEAFF. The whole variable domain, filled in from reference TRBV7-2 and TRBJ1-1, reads GAGVSQSPSNKVTEKGKDVELRCDPISGHTALYWYRQSLGQGLEFLIYFQGNSAPDKSGLPSDRFSAERTGGSVSTLTIQRTQQEDSAVYLCASSLGGGLDTEAFFGQGTRLTVV.